The clone carrying this T cell receptor beta chain was recorded a few times. Antigen unknown. This entry is derived from a study of T-cell reconstitution after alpha-beta-depleted transplantation in children. Preparing the TCRbeta library involved the use of unique molecular identifiers. TCRdb reprocessed the PCR reads via MiXCR and lists one record per CDR3 protein. This sample has some 310,000 distinct CDR3 sequences, with approximately 23% found just once. Overall study results and limits: T-cell numbers and diversity one year post-transplant derived largely from freshly generated T cells. Surviving recipient T cells and intrathymic progenitors accounted for some patients' high TCRbeta diversity at day 60.

This sequence was found in a male patient younger than 18 who had a stem cell transplant for acute lymphoblastic leukemia, so the T cells may come from the graft donor. The input for sequencing was PBMCs, mostly from graft donor cells, taken 180 days after TCRalphabeta/CD19-depleted stem cell transplant.

CDR3 sequence: CSVQRLAGEGNTGELFF. The CDR3 region has the DNA TGCAGCGTTCAAAGACTAGCGGGAGAGGGGAACACCGGGGAGCTGTTTTTT. This chain links TRBV29-1 with TRBJ2-2, with 12 nucleotides matching TRBD2. V lost 5 bases to trimming and J lost 1 base; unmatched junction nucleotides: 8. Germline CDR1 is SQVTM and CDR2 is ANQGSEA. The CDR3 totals 17 residues.